This T cell receptor (beta chain) was identified in a study of blood T cell repertoires in COVID-19. Across the whole study: Sites across the United States, Italy and Spain contributed samples from acute and convalescent COVID-19. T cells, B-cell-depleted T cells, or PBMCs provided the cDNA or gDNA that served as material.

V was clipped by 4 bases and J by 7 bases, with 16 bases between them. This CDR3 region has 14 residues. The germline CDR1 and CDR2 sequences are LGHDT and YNNKEL (reference sequence). Authors' processing steps: Estimation of nucleated cell counts was performed using reference gene primer amplification. TCRdb's table, derived via immunoSEQ multiplex PCR, lists solely in-frame clones and lacks some. The V and J calls and clone size are taken from that table; D and trimming were inferred from the DNA. Of tens of thousands of clones listed, 80% to 90% are singletons. The chain is built from TRBV3-1 (or the pseudogene TRBV3-2) and TRBJ1-2; D gene unclear. The sequenced sample was peripheral blood. This clonotype originated in a woman between 55 and 75 years old with acute or convalescent COVID-19. This CDR3 is CASSPASTSGGYTF. The CDR3 DNA reads as TGTGCCAGCAGCCCGGCCTCTACCAGCGGTGGCTACACCTTC.